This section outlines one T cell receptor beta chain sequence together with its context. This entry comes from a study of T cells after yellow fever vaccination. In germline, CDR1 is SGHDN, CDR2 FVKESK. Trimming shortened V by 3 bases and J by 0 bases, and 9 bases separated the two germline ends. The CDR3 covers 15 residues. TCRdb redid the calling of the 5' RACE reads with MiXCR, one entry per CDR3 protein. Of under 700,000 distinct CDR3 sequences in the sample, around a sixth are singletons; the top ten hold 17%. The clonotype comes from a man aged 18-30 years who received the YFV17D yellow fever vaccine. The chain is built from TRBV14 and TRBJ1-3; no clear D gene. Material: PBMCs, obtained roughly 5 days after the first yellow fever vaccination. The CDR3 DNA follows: TGTGCCAGCAGCCACGGGTTATTCTCTGGAAACACCATATATTTT. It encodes CASSHGLFSGNTIYF. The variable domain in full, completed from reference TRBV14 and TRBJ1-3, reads EAGVTQFPSHSVIEKGQTVTLRCDPISGHDNLYWYRRVMGKEIKFLLHFVKESKQDESGMPNNRFLAERTGGTYSTLKVQPAELEDSGVYFCASSHGLFSGNTIYFGEGSWLTVV.